The sequence of this T cell receptor beta chain was determined in a study of T cells after yellow fever vaccination. The CDR3 covers 14 residues. V was shortened by 1 base and J by 7 bases, with 11 bases between the two germline ends. The sample holds many counts of this clonotype. Its antigen remains unidentified. From the 5' RACE reads, TCRdb called clonotypes with MiXCR, one entry per CDR3 protein. The repertoire holds 300,000 to 400,000 distinct CDR3 sequences, about 10% seen once, with 3% to 3.5% in the top ten. Overall study findings and caveats: Most clones from primary vaccination resurfaced after the booster (roughly 96% CD4, less than 90% CD8).

The specimen was CD4+ T cells sorted from PBMCs, collected 45 days after the yellow fever booster vaccination. The clonotype comes from a man in his late teens or twenties who received the YFV17D yellow fever vaccine. The V and J genes are TRBV12-3 or TRBV12-4 and TRBJ2-1; tentatively, D is TRBD1 (5 bases). In DNA, the CDR3 is TGTGCCAGCAGTTTAGTTGCAGGGTGGAATGAGCAGTTCTTC. This gives the protein CASSLVAGWNEQFF.